A selection of T cell receptor beta chains follows, all from one sample in a study of vaccination effects on CD4 cells after COVID-19. Assay: immunoSEQ multiplex PCR; the TCRdb copy retains only in-frame clones and omits some. This sample yields approximately 15,000 clones, of which around three quarters are seen a single time; 20% to 25% belongs to the top ten. What these receptors recognize is not known. The sequenced sample was CD4+ T cells from PBMCs cultured with SARS-CoV-2 spike peptides, obtained after COVID-19 vaccination. These receptors all come from a human donor who had a prior SARS-CoV-2 infection. Both conserved end residues are part of each CDR3. D genes are given only for firm matches. Rows give clone size only sometimes, using once, few, many, or a class for an expanded clone.

size: -
V: TRBV3-1/TRBV3-2
J: TRBJ1-2
D: TRBD1
CDR3: CASSPQGALYGYTF
DNA: TGTGCCAGCAGCCCGCAGGGGGCCCTCTATGGCTACACCTTC

size: few
V: TRBV6-2/TRBV6-3
J: TRBJ2-1
D: -
CDR3: CASSYSPGPIWFF
DNA: TGTGCCAGCAGTTACAGCCCCGGCCCTATCTGGTTCTTC

size: -
V: TRBV18
J: TRBJ2-1
D: TRBD2
CDR3: CASSWAGGPYNEQFF
DNA: TGTGCCAGCTCCTGGGCGGGAGGGCCCTACAATGAGCAGTTCTTC

size: -
V: TRBV19
J: TRBJ1-6
D: -
CDR3: CASSSDWESSPLHF
DNA: TGTGCCAGTAGTAGTGACTGGGAGAGCTCACCCCTCCACTTT

size: -
V: TRBV6-6
J: TRBJ1-1
D: -
CDR3: CATDIRGNTEAFF
DNA: TGTGCCACGGACATCCGAGGCAACACTGAAGCTTTCTTT

size: -
V: TRBV5-4
J: TRBJ2-1
D: -
CDR3: CASTQMAGDYNEQFF
DNA: TGTGCCAGCACCCAAATGGCAGGGGATTACAATGAGCAGTTCTTC

size: -
V: TRBV18
J: TRBJ2-7
D: -
CDR3: CASSPTDSYEQYF
DNA: TGTGCCAGCTCACCGACGGACAGCTACGAGCAGTACTTC

size: -
V: TRBV18
J: TRBJ2-3
D: TRBD1
CDR3: CASSLTTGGTDTQYF
DNA: TGTGCCAGCTCACTCACGACAGGGGGCACAGATACGCAGTATTTT

size: -
V: TRBV12-3/TRBV12-4
J: TRBJ2-7
D: -
CDR3: CASSRTGEQYF
DNA: TGTGCCAGCAGTCGGACGGGCGAGCAGTACTTC

size: once
V: TRBV19
J: TRBJ2-3
D: -
CDR3: CASSIVTLGTDTQYF
DNA: TGTGCCAGTAGTATTGTGACCCTGGGCACAGATACGCAGTATTTT

size: once
V: TRBV27
J: TRBJ2-3
D: TRBD1
CDR3: CASQLGQGTDTQYF
DNA: TGTGCCAGCCAACTGGGACAGGGCACAGATACGCAGTATTTT

size: -
V: TRBV7-2
J: TRBJ2-1
D: TRBD2
CDR3: CASRQTSGNEQFF
DNA: TGTGCCAGCAGACAAACTAGCGGCAATGAGCAGTTCTTC

size: -
V: TRBV11-3
J: TRBJ1-3
D: TRBD1
CDR3: CASSLWDRGPAGNTIYF
DNA: TGTGCCAGCAGCTTATGGGACAGGGGGCCTGCTGGAAACACCATATATTTT

size: -
V: TRBV18
J: TRBJ2-7
D: -
CDR3: CASSPRRTPYEQYF
DNA: TGTGCCAGCTCACCCCGCCGCACCCCCTACGAGCAGTACTTC

size: few
V: TRBV6-2/TRBV6-3
J: TRBJ2-5
D: -
CDR3: CASSYLTTQETQYF
DNA: TGTGCCAGCAGTTACCTGACTACTCAAGAGACCCAGTACTTC

size: -
V: TRBV18
J: TRBJ2-2
D: -
CDR3: CASSTRRPAGELFF
DNA: TGTGCCAGCTCGACTCGGAGGCCCGCCGGGGAGCTGTTTTTT

size: -
V: TRBV5-1
J: TRBJ2-1
D: -
CDR3: CASSLGISDYNEQFF
DNA: TGCGCCAGCAGCTTGGGTATTTCGGACTACAATGAGCAGTTCTTC

size: -
V: TRBV7-3
J: TRBJ2-1
D: -
CDR3: CASSLRGLSYNEQFF
DNA: TGTGCCAGCAGCTTAAGGGGCCTCTCCTACAATGAGCAGTTCTTC

size: -
V: TRBV7-8
J: TRBJ2-1
D: TRBD1
CDR3: CASSFRQGASYNEQFF
DNA: TGTGCCAGCAGCTTTCGACAGGGGGCGTCCTACAATGAGCAGTTCTTC

size: -
V: TRBV7-2
J: TRBJ2-1
D: TRBD2
CDR3: CASSFLAGDGEQFF
DNA: TGTGCCAGCAGCTTCTTAGCGGGAGATGGTGAGCAGTTCTTC

size: few
V: TRBV4-1
J: TRBJ2-1
D: -
CDR3: CASSQGWASRSYNEQFF
DNA: TGCGCCAGCAGCCAAGGATGGGCTAGCCGCTCCTACAATGAGCAGTTCTTC

size: few
V: TRBV7-9
J: TRBJ2-1
D: TRBD1
CDR3: CASNYASGTGLHEQFF
DNA: TGTGCCAGCAACTACGCGTCCGGGACAGGGTTACATGAGCAGTTCTTC

size: -
V: TRBV5-6
J: TRBJ2-7
D: TRBD1
CDR3: CASSAQGAGYEQYF
DNA: TGTGCCAGCAGCGCACAGGGGGCTGGGTACGAGCAGTACTTC

size: -
V: TRBV7-9
J: TRBJ1-1
D: -
CDR3: CASSFGMNTEAFF
DNA: TGTGCCAGCAGCTTCGGCATGAACACTGAAGCTTTCTTT

size: -
V: TRBV9
J: TRBJ1-5
D: -
CDR3: CASSVGQGTYQPQHF
DNA: TGTGCCAGCAGCGTAGGGCAGGGAACGTATCAGCCCCAGCATTTT

size: -
V: TRBV21-1
J: TRBJ2-1
D: -
CDR3: CASSKEQDRGSDEQFF
DNA: TGTGCCAGCAGCAAAGAACAGGACAGGGGTAGCGATGAGCAGTTCTTC

size: -
V: TRBV3-1/TRBV3-2
J: TRBJ1-6
D: -
CDR3: CASSRDNSPLHF
DNA: TGTGCCAGCAGCCGAGATAATTCACCCCTCCACTTT

size: -
V: TRBV6-2/TRBV6-3
J: TRBJ2-3
D: -
CDR3: CASSTLGRMGTDTQYF
DNA: TGTGCCAGCAGTACGCTTGGCAGGATGGGCACAGATACGCAGTATTTT

size: once
V: TRBV5-1
J: TRBJ1-1
D: -
CDR3: CASSLDLRDTEAFF
DNA: TGCGCCAGCAGCTTGGACCTCAGGGACACTGAAGCTTTCTTT

size: once
V: TRBV7-8
J: TRBJ2-6
D: -
CDR3: CASSLHSGANVLTF
DNA: TGTGCCAGCAGCTTGCATTCTGGGGCCAACGTCCTGACTTTC

size: -
V: TRBV18
J: TRBJ1-2
D: -
CDR3: CASSPVLRIPAGANYGYTF
DNA: TGTGCCAGCTCACCAGTTCTCAGAATTCCAGCTGGTGCTAACTATGGCTACACCTTC

size: -
V: TRBV7-2
J: TRBJ2-7
D: -
CDR3: CASSSQGTYYEQYF
DNA: TGTGCCAGCAGCAGTCAGGGGACTTACTACGAGCAGTACTTC

size: -
V: TRBV14
J: TRBJ2-7
D: TRBD2
CDR3: CASSRRLAGNPVDSYEQYF
DNA: TGTGCCAGCAGCCGCCGACTAGCGGGAAACCCGGTGGACTCCTACGAGCAGTACTTC

size: -
V: TRBV4-1
J: TRBJ1-2
D: -
CDR3: CASSPMWGARKEVRGYTF
DNA: TGCGCCAGCAGCCCCATGTGGGGGGCGCGGAAAGAGGTGAGGGGCTACACCTTC

size: -
V: TRBV9
J: TRBJ2-3
D: -
CDR3: CASSVGNSADTQYF
DNA: TGTGCCAGCAGCGTAGGTAACAGCGCAGATACGCAGTATTTT

size: -
V: TRBV6-6
J: TRBJ2-1
D: -
CDR3: CASSYGPAESYNEQFF
DNA: TGTGCCAGCAGTTACGGGCCGGCAGAATCCTACAATGAGCAGTTCTTC

size: once
V: TRBV27
J: TRBJ1-6
D: -
CDR3: CASSLEGRRSYNSPLHF
DNA: TGTGCCAGCAGTTTGGAGGGGCGACGCTCCTATAATTCACCCCTCCACTTT

size: -
V: TRBV5-1
J: TRBJ1-6
D: -
CDR3: CASSGGASTLGGNSPLHF
DNA: TGCGCCAGCAGCGGGGGGGCCAGTACCCTCGGGGGGAATTCACCCCTCCACTTT

size: few
V: TRBV11-2
J: TRBJ2-7
D: TRBD2
CDR3: CASSLVLAVSSYEQYF
DNA: TGTGCCAGCAGCTTAGTTCTAGCGGTGAGCTCCTACGAGCAGTACTTC

size: once
V: TRBV7-6
J: TRBJ2-7
D: -
CDR3: CASSGAGHGNDPQYF
DNA: TGTGCCAGCAGCGGCGCGGGACACGGGAATGATCCGCAGTACTTC

size: -
V: TRBV4-2
J: TRBJ2-2
D: TRBD1
CDR3: CASSPPSGTGQTGELFF
DNA: TGTGCCAGCAGCCCACCCTCCGGGACAGGGCAAACGGGGGAGCTGTTTTTT

size: -
V: TRBV7-3
J: TRBJ2-3
D: TRBD2
CDR3: CASSPRGSTDTQYF
DNA: TGTGCCAGCAGCCCGCGGGGGAGCACAGATACGCAGTATTTT

size: -
V: TRBV7-3
J: TRBJ2-5
D: -
CDR3: CASSLTSGIETQYF
DNA: TGTGCCAGCAGCTTAACATCCGGGATAGAGACCCAGTACTTC

size: -
V: TRBV19
J: TRBJ2-7
D: -
CDR3: CASSDTQRVEQYF
DNA: TGTGCCAGTAGCGATACACAGAGGGTCGAGCAGTACTTC

size: -
V: TRBV10-3
J: TRBJ1-3
D: -
CDR3: CAIRDQGLHSGNTIYF
DNA: TGTGCCATCAGGGACCAGGGTCTCCACTCTGGAAACACCATATATTTT

size: large
V: TRBV2
J: TRBJ1-2
D: -
CDR3: CASSVNRENYGYTF
DNA: TGTGCCAGCAGTGTCAACAGAGAAAACTATGGCTACACCTTC